The 20 T cell receptor beta chains given below trace back to one sample, sequenced in a study of T cells in lung cancer brain metastases. Sequencing used immunoSEQ multiplex PCR; TCRdb keeps in-frame clones, though not all of them. There are about 1,400 clones in the sample; 80% to 90% occur only once, and about 9.9% lies in the top ten. The sequencing input was tumor tissue from a brain metastasis. These TCRs come from a woman aged 45-65 years with non-small cell lung cancer that had spread to the brain.

The chain combines TRBV6-1 with TRBJ2-7; 11 bases fit TRBD2. CDR3 size: 13 residues. J lost 3 bases, V lost 7 bases, and 2 bases had no gene match. Germline-derived CDR1 and CDR2 are MNHNS and SASEGT. DNA for the CDR3: TGTGCCAGCAAAACTAGCGGGAGCTACGAGCAGTACTTC. This sequence encodes CASKTSGSYEQYF.

The chain links TRBV9 to TRBJ1-2; no definite D call. The germline gives CDR1 SGDLS, CDR2 YYNGEE. There are 13 residues in the CDR3. V shed 4 bases and J shed 4 bases, with 11 bases lying between them. CDR3 in DNA: TGTGCCAGCAGCCCGAGGACGCTCTATGGCTACACCTTC. The encoded protein is CASSPRTLYGYTF.

The V call is TRBV30, the J call TRBJ2-3; 9 bases agree with TRBD2. Germline CDR1 and CDR2: GTSNPN and SVGIG (reference sequence). The CDR3 has 13 amino acids. V lost 4 bases, J lost 6 bases, and 5 bases stayed unmatched. The DNA for the CDR3 is TGTGCCTGGATTGCGGGAGGGTTGGATACGCAGTATTTT. This encodes CAWIAGGLDTQYF.

J is TRBJ1-1 and V is TRBV29-1; D is possibly TRBD1 (5 bases). V was pared by 7 bases and J by 0 bases, with 12 bases between. CDR1 and CDR2 (germline): SQVTM, ANQGSEA. The CDR3 length is 13 residues. This CDR3 reads CSACRELNTEAFF. As DNA, the CDR3 is TGCAGCGCCTGCAGGGAGTTGAACACTGAAGCTTTCTTT.

V usage is TRBV11-3 and J usage is TRBJ2-1; no clear D. This CDR3 is built from 13 residues. V gave up 0 bases and J gave up 12 bases, with 12 bases separating them. Per the germline V gene, CDR1 is SGHNT and CDR2 is YENEEA. Here the CDR3 DNA reads TGTGCCAGCAGCTTAGATCAGGTCAGCGCGCAGTTCTTC. Amino acids: CASSLDQVSAQFF.

The chain recombines TRBV5-4 with TRBJ1-1; D not resolved. CDR1 and CDR2 from the germline V gene are SGHNT and YYREEE (reference sequence). Deletions cut 1 base from V and 0 bases from J, with 4 bases between. This CDR3 is 13 amino acids long. The CDR3, as DNA: TGTGCCAGCAGCTTGAGCTTGAACACTGAAGCTTTCTTT. This sequence encodes CASSLSLNTEAFF.

This chain connects TRBV5-6 to TRBJ1-2; D gene ambiguous. The CDR3 runs to 13 residues. From germline, CDR1 is SGHDT and CDR2 YYEEEE. V was cut by 1 base and J by 0 bases, with 4 bases left in between. The CDR3 is CASSLRSNYGYTF. The CDR3 DNA is TGTGCCAGCAGCTTGAGGTCTAACTATGGCTACACCTTC.

The genes are TRBV9 and TRBJ1-4; 11 positions agree with TRBD1. Germline V lookup: CDR1 SGDLS, CDR2 YYNGEE. The CDR3 runs to 14 residues. V trimming: 4 bases; J trimming: 8 bases; junction bases outside the gene matches: 4. The CDR3 region is CASSPWDRGEKLFF. Here the CDR3 DNA reads TGTGCCAGCAGCCCTTGGGACAGGGGGGAAAAACTGTTTTTT.

The chain recombines TRBV7-2 with TRBJ1-5; 7 bases agree with TRBD1. This CDR3 is built from 15 residues. CDR1 SGHTA and CDR2 FQGNSA come from the germline V gene. J lost 4 bases, V lost 1 base, and 4 bases had no gene match. This chain's CDR3 is CASSLEGGRNQPQHF. The CDR3, as DNA: TGTGCCAGCAGCTTAGAAGGGGGCAGAAATCAGCCCCAGCATTTT.

The rearrangement uses TRBV5-5 and TRBJ1-6, with 10 bases that match TRBD1. V shed 4 bases and J 7 bases; nucleotides not matched to a gene: 5. The CDR3 is 15 residues long. CDR1 SGHKS and CDR2 YYEKEE come from the germline V gene (reference sequence). The CDR3 loop reads CASSRDRGWNSPLHF. Here the CDR3 DNA reads TGTGCCAGCAGCCGGGACAGGGGATGGAATTCACCCCTCCACTTT.

The chain links TRBV18 to TRBJ2-1; D call uncertain. Trimming cost V 4 bases and J 9 bases, with 13 bases left between them. The CDR3 totals 13 residues. Germline CDR1 KGHSH, CDR2 LQKENI. The CDR3 DNA reads TGTGCCAGCTCACTTTCTGTTCCCGGTGAGCAGTTCTTC. Translation gives CASSLSVPGEQFF.

V usage is TRBV9 and J usage is TRBJ1-3; D is unclear. The germline V gene encodes CDR1 SGDLS and CDR2 YYNGEE. Between the trimmed V and J ends, which lost 4 bases and 0 bases, there was a span of 8 bases. The CDR3 length is 14 residues. CDR3 coding DNA: TGTGCCAGCAGCCCAGCTAACTCTGGAAACACCATATATTTT. It translates to CASSPANSGNTIYF.

The chain recombines TRBV30 with TRBJ1-1, with D possibly being TRBD1 (5 bases). V lost 5 bases and J 4 bases, leaving 14 bases between the germline ends. The CDR3 length is 13 residues. The germline V gene has CDR1 GTSNPN and CDR2 SVGIG (reference sequence). CDR3 sequence reads: CAWGFGTGTEAFF. The CDR3 region has the DNA TGTGCCTGGGGTTTCGGGACGGGCACTGAAGCTTTCTTT.

Concerning this clone: The junction departs from germline at one end; a sequencing error may be responsible. Other DNA sequences in this sample translate to the same CDR3. The V call is TRBV19, the J call TRBJ2-5; the D gene is possibly TRBD2 (6 bases). Looked up from germline, CDR1 is LNHDA and CDR2 is SQIVND (reference sequence). This CDR3 comprises 10 residues. In nucleotides, the CDR3 is TGTGCCAGCGGACGGGGGACCCAATACTTC. Its protein is CASGRGTQYF.

Worth noting for this clone: An end of the junction does not agree with germline; a read error may underlie this. The gene calls are TRBV18 and TRBJ1-4, with D hard to call. CDR1 and CDR2 from the germline V gene are KGHSH and LQKENI. The CDR3 totals 16 residues. Here the CDR3 DNA reads TGTGCCAGCTTACCAAAAGTTTCCGGGGAATTTGAAAAACTGTTTTTT. Its protein is CASLPKVSGEFEKLFF. Using reference TRBV18 and TRBJ1-4 for the parts outside the CDR3, the full variable domain is NAGVMQNPRHLVRRRGQEARLRCSPMKGHSHVYWYRQLPEEGLKFMVYLQKENIIDESGMPKERFSAEFPKEGPSILRIQQVVRGDSAAYFCASLPKVSGEFEKLFFGSGTQLSVL.

The CDR3 here is CASSSPNYNEQFF. Written as DNA, the CDR3 is TGTGCCAGCAGCTCCCCAAATTACAATGAGCAGTTCTTC. The chain combines TRBV7-2 with TRBJ2-1; D not resolved. CDR1 and CDR2 (germline): SGHTA, FQGNSA. Trimming removed 4 bases from V and 4 bases from J, with 8 bases in between. There are 13 residues in the CDR3. Filled out from reference TRBV7-2 and TRBJ2-1, the complete variable domain reads GAGVSQSPSNKVTEKGKDVELRCDPISGHTALYWYRQSLGQGLEFLIYFQGNSAPDKSGLPSDRFSAERTGGSVSTLTIQRTQQEDSAVYLCASSSPNYNEQFFGPGTRLTVL.

CDR3 region: CASTRTSSYNEQFF. The CDR3, as DNA: TGCGCCAGCACTCGAACGAGCTCCTACAATGAGCAGTTCTTC. The chain has TRBV5-1 and TRBJ2-1; no reliable D call. The CDR3 totals 14 residues. The V end was cut by 6 bases, the J end by 0 bases, with 10 bases between. Germline V gene sequence: CDR1 SGHRS, CDR2 YFSETQ.

As concerns this clone: A read error is possible here, since a much larger clone lies one base away. Additional DNA sequences in this sample encode the identical CDR3. The chain carries TRBV7-9 and TRBJ1-6; tentatively, D is TRBD1 (6 bases). Per the germline V gene, CDR1 is SEHNR and CDR2 is FQNEAQ (reference sequence). Trimming left V 5 bases short and J 16 bases short, with 15 bases between. The CDR3 contains 12 residues. The CDR3 region has the DNA TGTGCCAGCAGCCTGACAGGTTCGGCTCTCCACTTT. Its protein product is CASSLTGSALHF. Complete variable domain (other parts from reference TRBV7-9 and TRBJ1-6): DTGVSQNPRHKITKRGQNVTFRCDPISEHNRLYWYRQTLGQGPEFLTYFQNEAQLEKSRLLSDRFSAERPKGSFSTLEIQRTEQGDSAMYLCASSLTGSALHFGNGTRLTVT.

The chain is built from TRBV15 and TRBJ1-1; D uncertain. CDR1 LNHNV and CDR2 YYDKDF come from the germline V gene (reference sequence). The CDR3 sequence is 14 residues long. The germline V and J ends were trimmed by 4 bases and 5 bases, with 14 bases remaining between them. The CDR3 reads CATSIKQGGTEAFF. The CDR3, as DNA: TGTGCCACCAGCATAAAGCAAGGAGGTACTGAAGCTTTCTTT.

As for this clone: This CDR3 is also generated by other DNA sequences in the sample. The chain uses TRBV30 and TRBJ2-3, with unresolved D. CDR1 and CDR2 from the germline V gene are GTSNPN and SVGIG (reference sequence). V was pared by 4 bases and J by 0 bases, with 8 bases between. The CDR3 extends over 13 amino acids. CDR3 bases: TGTGCCTGGACTCCAGCTAGCACAGATACGCAGTATTTT. Amino acids: CAWTPASTDTQYF.